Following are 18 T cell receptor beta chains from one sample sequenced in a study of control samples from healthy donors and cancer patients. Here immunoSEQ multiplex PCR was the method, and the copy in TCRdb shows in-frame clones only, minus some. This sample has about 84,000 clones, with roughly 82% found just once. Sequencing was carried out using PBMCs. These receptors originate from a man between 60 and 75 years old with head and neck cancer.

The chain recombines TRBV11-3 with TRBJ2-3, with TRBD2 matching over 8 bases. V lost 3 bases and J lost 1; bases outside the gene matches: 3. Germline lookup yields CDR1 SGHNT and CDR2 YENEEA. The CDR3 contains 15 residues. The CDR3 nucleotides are TGTGCCAGCAGCTTTACAGCGGGGGGCACAGATACGCAGTATTTT. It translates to CASSFTAGGTDTQYF. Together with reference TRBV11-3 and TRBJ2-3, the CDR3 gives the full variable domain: EAGVVQSPRYKIIEKKQPVAFWCNPISGHNTLYWYLQNLGQGPELLIRYENEEAVDDSQLPKDRFSAERLKGVDSTLKIQPAELGDSAVYLCASSFTAGGTDTQYFGPGTRLTVL.

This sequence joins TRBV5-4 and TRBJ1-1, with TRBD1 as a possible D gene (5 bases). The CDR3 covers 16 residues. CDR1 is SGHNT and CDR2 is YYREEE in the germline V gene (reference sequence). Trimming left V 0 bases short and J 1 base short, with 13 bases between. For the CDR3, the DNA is TGTGCCAGCAGCTTGGGTGGGACTGCTTCGAACACTGAAGCTTTCTTT. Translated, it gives CASSLGGTASNTEAFF.

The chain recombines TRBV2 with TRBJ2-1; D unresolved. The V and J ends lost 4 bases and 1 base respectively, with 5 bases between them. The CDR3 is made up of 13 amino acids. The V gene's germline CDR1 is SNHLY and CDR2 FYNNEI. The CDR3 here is CASSGASYNEQFF. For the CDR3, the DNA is TGTGCCAGCAGTGGAGCGTCCTACAATGAGCAGTTCTTC.

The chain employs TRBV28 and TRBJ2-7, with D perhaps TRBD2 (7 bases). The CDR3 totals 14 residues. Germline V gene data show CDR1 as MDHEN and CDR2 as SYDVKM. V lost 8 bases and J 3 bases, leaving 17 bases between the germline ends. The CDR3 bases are TGTGCCAGCGCCTCGGGGGGCGCGGGCTACGAGCAGTACTTC. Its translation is CASASGGAGYEQYF. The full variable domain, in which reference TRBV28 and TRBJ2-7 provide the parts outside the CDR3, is DVKVTQSSRYLVKRTGEKVFLECVQDMDHENMFWYRQDPGLGLRLIYFSYDVKMKEKGDIPEGYSVSREKKERFSLILESASTNQTSMYLCASASGGAGYEQYFGPGTRLTVT.

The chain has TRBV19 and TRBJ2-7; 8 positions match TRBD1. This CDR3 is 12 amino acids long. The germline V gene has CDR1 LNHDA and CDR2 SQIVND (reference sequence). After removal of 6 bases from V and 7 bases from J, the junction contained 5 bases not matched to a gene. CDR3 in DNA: TGTGCCAGTAGGCAGGGGGCGCGTGAGCAGTACTTC. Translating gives CASRQGAREQYF.

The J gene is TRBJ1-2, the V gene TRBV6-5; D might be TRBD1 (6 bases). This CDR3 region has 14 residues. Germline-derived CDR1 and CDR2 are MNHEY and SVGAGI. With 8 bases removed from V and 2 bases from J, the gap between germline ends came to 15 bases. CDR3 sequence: CASETGIFNYGYTF. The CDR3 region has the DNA TGTGCCAGCGAGACAGGCATATTCAACTATGGCTACACCTTC.

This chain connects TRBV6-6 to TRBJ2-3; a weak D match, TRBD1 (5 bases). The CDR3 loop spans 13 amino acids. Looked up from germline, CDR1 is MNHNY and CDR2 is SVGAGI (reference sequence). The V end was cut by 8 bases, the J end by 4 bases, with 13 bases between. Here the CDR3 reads CASVDNFPDTQYF. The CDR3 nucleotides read TGTGCCAGCGTGGACAATTTCCCAGATACGCAGTATTTT.

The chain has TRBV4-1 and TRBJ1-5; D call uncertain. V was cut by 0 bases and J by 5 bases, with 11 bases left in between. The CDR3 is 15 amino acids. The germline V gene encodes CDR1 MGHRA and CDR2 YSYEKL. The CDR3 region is CASSQEGQWDQPQHF. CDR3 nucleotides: TGCGCCAGCAGCCAAGAAGGGCAGTGGGATCAGCCCCAGCATTTT.

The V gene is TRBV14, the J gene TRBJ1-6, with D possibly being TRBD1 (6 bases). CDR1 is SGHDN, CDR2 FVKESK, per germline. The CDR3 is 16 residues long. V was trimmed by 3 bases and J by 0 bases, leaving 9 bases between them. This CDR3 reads CASSQSGASYNSPLHF. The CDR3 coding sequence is TGTGCCAGCAGCCAGTCGGGGGCCTCCTATAATTCACCCCTCCACTTT.

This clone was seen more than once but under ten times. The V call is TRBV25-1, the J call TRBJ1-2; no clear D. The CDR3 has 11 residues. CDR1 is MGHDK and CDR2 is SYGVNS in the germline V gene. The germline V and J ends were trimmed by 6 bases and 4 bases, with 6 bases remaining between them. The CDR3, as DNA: TGTGCCAGCAGGGGATTCTATGGCTACACCTTC. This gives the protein CASRGFYGYTF.

The DNA of the CDR3 is TGTGCCAGCAGTTCCATCTCTTATGGGACAGATACGCAGTATTTT. The encoded protein is CASSSISYGTDTQYF. The rearrangement links TRBV6-2 or TRBV6-3 to TRBJ2-3, with D uncertain. V lost 4 bases and J 3 bases, leaving 14 bases between the germline ends. CDR3 length: 15 residues. CDR1 and CDR2 from the germline V gene are MNHEY and SVGEGT.

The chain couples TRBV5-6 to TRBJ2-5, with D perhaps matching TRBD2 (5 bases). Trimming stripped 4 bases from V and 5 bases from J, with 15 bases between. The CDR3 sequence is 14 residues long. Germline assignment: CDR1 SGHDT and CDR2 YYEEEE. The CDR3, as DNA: TGTGCCAGCAGCCCAACCACTAGTGATGAGACCCAGTACTTC. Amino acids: CASSPTTSDETQYF.

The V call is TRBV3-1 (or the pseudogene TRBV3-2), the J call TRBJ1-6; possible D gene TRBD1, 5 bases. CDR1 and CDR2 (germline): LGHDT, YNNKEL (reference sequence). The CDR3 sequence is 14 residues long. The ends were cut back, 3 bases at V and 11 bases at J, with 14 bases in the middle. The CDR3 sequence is CASSQVSGGTPLHF. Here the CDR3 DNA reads TGTGCCAGCAGCCAGGTATCCGGGGGTACACCCCTCCACTTT.

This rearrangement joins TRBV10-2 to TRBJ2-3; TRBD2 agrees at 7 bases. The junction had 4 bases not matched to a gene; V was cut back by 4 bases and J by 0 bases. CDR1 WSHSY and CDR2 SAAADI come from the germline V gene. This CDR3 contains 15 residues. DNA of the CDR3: TGCGCCAGCAGTGGCGGGGGACGAAGCACAGATACGCAGTATTTT. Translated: CASSGGGRSTDTQYF.

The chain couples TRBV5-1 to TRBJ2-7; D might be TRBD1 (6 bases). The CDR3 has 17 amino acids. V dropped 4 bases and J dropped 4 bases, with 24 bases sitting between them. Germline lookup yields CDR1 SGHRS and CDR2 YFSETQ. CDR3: CASSRGLTGEGTYEQYF. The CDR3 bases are TGCGCCAGCAGCCGGGGCCTGACAGGTGAGGGTACTTACGAGCAGTACTTC.

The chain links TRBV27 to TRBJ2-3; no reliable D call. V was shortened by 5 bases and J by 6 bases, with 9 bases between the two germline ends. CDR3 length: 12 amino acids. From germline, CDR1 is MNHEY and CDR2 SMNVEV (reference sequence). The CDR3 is CASSDTTDTQYF. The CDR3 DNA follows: TGTGCCAGCAGTGACACGACGGATACGCAGTATTTT.

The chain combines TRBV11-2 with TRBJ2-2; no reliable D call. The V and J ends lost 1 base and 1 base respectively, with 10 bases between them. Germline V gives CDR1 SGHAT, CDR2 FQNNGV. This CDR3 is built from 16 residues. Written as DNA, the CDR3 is TGTGCCAGCAGCTTAGGGGTGAGGCAGAACACCGGGGAGCTGTTTTTT. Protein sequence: CASSLGVRQNTGELFF.

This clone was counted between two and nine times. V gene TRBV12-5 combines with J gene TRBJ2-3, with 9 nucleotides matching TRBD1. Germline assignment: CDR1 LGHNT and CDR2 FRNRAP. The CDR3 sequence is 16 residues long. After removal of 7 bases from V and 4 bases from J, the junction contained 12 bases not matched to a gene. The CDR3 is CASVKEGTGPPDTQYF. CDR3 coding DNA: TGTGCTAGTGTCAAAGAGGGGACAGGGCCCCCAGATACGCAGTATTTT.